Here is one T cell receptor beta chain with its context. What it binds is unknown. High-throughput TCR beta sequencing covered peripheral CD8+ and CD4+ T cells. Treatment-naive patients with stable or active relapsing-remitting disease served as multiple sclerosis controls. V was pared by 9 bases and J by 8 bases, with 12 bases of the junction left unmatched. CDR1 ENHRY and CDR2 SYGVKD come from the germline V gene. The CDR3 is 16 amino acids. The sample comes from a study of CD8 T cells in Susac syndrome. Study-wide findings and caveats: As the study acknowledged, the number of individuals who were part of its TCR sequencing and HLA analysis was relatively small.

RNA totalling about 0.5 to 1 ug underwent reverse transcription with random hexamers. The amplification used immunoSEQ multiplex PCR on TCR beta CDR3; it spanned 54 Vbeta and 13 Jbeta. TCRdb reprocessed the immunoSEQ multiplex PCR reads with MiXCR, giving one entry per CDR3 protein. The data contain about 210,000 distinct CDR3 sequences, approximately 95% of them seen just once; the ten biggest clones take up 0.08% to 0.095%. This sequence was found in a human donor with multiple sclerosis. Specimen: CD4+ T cells from PBMCs. The V call is TRBV10-3, the J call TRBJ2-1; TRBD2 agrees at 14 bases. CDR3 DNA sequence: TGTGCCATAGGGCCCTCCGGGACTAGCGGGAGTTATGAGCAGTTCTTC. It translates to CAIGPSGTSGSYEQFF.